One and the same sample provided the 14 T cell receptor beta chains below, sequenced in a study of cytomegalovirus exposure and HLA in healthy donors (dated by TCRdb to about 2017). Library preparation was by the immunoSEQ multiplex PCR assay. A mixture of 60 forward primers for TCR Vbeta segments and 13 reverse primers for TCR Jbeta segments was used in the multiplex PCR. TCRdb stores this immuneACCESS table with in-frame sequences only. Part of the clones is absent; in the studies checked, under half of the shortfall reflects unresolved V genes, and no reason is known for the rest. For this sample the table gives some 110,000 clones, of which 75% to 90% were detected only once. Clones ranked in the top ten supply about 6.9% of the sample. The specimen sequenced was PBMCs. All receptors derive from a man in his thirties or forties in good health and CMV-seropositive.

The chain joins TRBV19 to TRBJ1-2; no firm D call. This CDR3 contains 12 residues. The germline gives CDR1 LNHDA, CDR2 SQIVND (reference sequence). Trimming shortened V by 9 bases and J by 3 bases, and 11 bases separated the two germline ends. CDR3 nucleotides: TGTGCCAGCGCGTTGAGGGACTATGGCTACACCTTC. Encoded protein: CASALRDYGYTF.

In the case of this clone: Within the sample, other DNA sequences also encode this same CDR3. The rearrangement links TRBV14 to TRBJ1-2; D gene unclear. V dropped 3 bases and J dropped 0 bases, with 5 bases sitting between them. The CDR3 consists of 13 residues. CDR1 and CDR2 from the germline V gene are SGHDN and FVKESK. As DNA, the CDR3 is TGTGCCAGCAGCCAGGGAGCTAACTATGGCTACACCTTC. Amino acid sequence: CASSQGANYGYTF.

J is TRBJ2-7 and V is TRBV7-9; 7 bases match TRBD1. Germline trimming cut 5 bases from V and 2 bases from J; bases unmatched to any gene: 6. This CDR3 is 14 amino acids long. Germline loops: CDR1 SEHNR, CDR2 FQNEAQ (reference sequence). CDR3 DNA sequence: TGTGCCAGCAGCCTTCCGGGACAGACCTACGAGCAGTACTTC. Translation gives CASSLPGQTYEQYF.

V usage is TRBV7-8 and J usage is TRBJ2-7, with a possible D match to TRBD1 (5 bases). Between the trimmed V and J ends, which lost 4 bases and 1 base, there was a span of 8 bases. Per the germline V gene, CDR1 is SGHVS and CDR2 is FQNEAQ. The CDR3 is made up of 13 amino acids. In nucleotides, the CDR3 is TGTGCCAGCAGCTCCCAGGGTTCCTACGAGCAGTACTTC. It codes for CASSSQGSYEQYF.

The CDR3 nucleotides are TGCGCCAGCAGCCAACTGAATCGGGGGGGCCAGACAGATACGCAGTATTTT. Protein sequence: CASSQLNRGGQTDTQYF. This rearrangement joins TRBV4-1 to TRBJ2-3; TRBD2 matches 8 bases. Per germline, CDR1 MGHRA and CDR2 YSYEKL. After removal of 2 bases from V and 3 bases from J, the junction contained 10 bases not matched to a gene. The CDR3 runs to 17 residues.

The J gene is TRBJ2-5, the V gene TRBV6-1; possibly TRBD2 for D (5 bases). This CDR3 is 13 amino acids long. The V end lost 3 bases, the J end lost 5 bases, and 10 bases lay between the germline ends. Germline values: CDR1 MNHNS, CDR2 SASEGT. CDR3 loop: CASSERVGETQYF. In DNA form, the CDR3 reads TGTGCCAGCAGTGAGAGGGTAGGGGAGACCCAGTACTTC.

The count of this clone is one. CDR3 loop: CASSLGTGKLYGYTF. CDR3 nucleotides: TGTGCCAGCAGTTTAGGGACAGGGAAACTCTATGGCTACACCTTC. This sequence joins TRBV27 and TRBJ1-2, with 9 bases lining up with TRBD1. CDR3 length: 15 amino acids. Germline CDR1 and CDR2: MNHEY and SMNVEV (reference sequence). V gave up 2 bases and J gave up 4 bases; unmatched junction bases: 5.

J is TRBJ2-1 and V is TRBV6-5; weak D call: TRBD2 (5 bases). Trimming took off 5 bases at V and 6 bases at J, with 11 bases between the two ends. Germline CDR1 reads MNHEY; CDR2 reads SVGAGI. The CDR3 extends over 13 amino acids. The CDR3 region has the DNA TGTGCCAGCAGTCCGGACGGACTCAATGAGCAGTTCTTC. Its translation is CASSPDGLNEQFF.

This chain uses TRBV11-2 with TRBJ2-2; 11 bases match TRBD2. Germline V gene sequence: CDR1 SGHAT, CDR2 FQNNGV. Losses at the gene ends were 7 bases for V and 7 bases for J; bases not matched to a gene: 8. The CDR3 loop spans 15 amino acids. The CDR3 reads CASTKLAGEGGELFF. CDR3 coding DNA: TGTGCCAGCACCAAACTAGCGGGGGAGGGCGGGGAGCTGTTTTTT.

This sequence joins TRBV4-1 and TRBJ2-1, with TRBD2 matching over 14 bases. The CDR3 loop spans 16 amino acids. Germline values: CDR1 MGHRA, CDR2 YSYEKL. The ends lost 3 bases at V and 9 bases at J; junction bases unmatched: 7. DNA for the CDR3: TGCGCCAGCAGCCAGGATGGGACTAGCGGGGGCAGTGAGCAGTTCTTC. Its protein is CASSQDGTSGGSEQFF.

This CDR3 reads CASSFGGGGNNEQFF. The CDR3, as DNA: TGCGCCAGCAGTTTTGGCGGGGGGGGAAACAATGAGCAGTTCTTC. The gene calls are TRBV23-1 and TRBJ2-1, with 9 bases lining up with TRBD2. TRBV23-1 belongs to the ORF category, with a function that is uncertain. The CDR3 has 15 amino acids. Trimming removed 5 bases from V and 5 bases from J; junction bases left unmatched: 7.

V and J are TRBV5-4 and TRBJ2-3; TRBD2 matches 8 bases. The CDR3 consists of 17 residues. CDR1 is SGHNT and CDR2 is YYREEE in the germline V gene (reference sequence). V shed 1 base and J 6 bases; nucleotides not matched to a gene: 13. The CDR3 is CASSLNNRGGFSDTQYF. Written as DNA, the CDR3 is TGTGCCAGCAGCTTGAATAATCGGGGGGGCTTTTCGGATACGCAGTATTTT. Supplemented by reference TRBV5-4 and TRBJ2-3, the full variable domain reads ETGVTQSPTHLIKTRGQQVTLRCSSQSGHNTVSWYQQALGQGPQFIFQYYREEENGRGNFPPRFSGLQFPNYSSELNVNALELDDSALYLCASSLNNRGGFSDTQYFGPGTRLTVL.

J is TRBJ2-7 and V is TRBV2, with TRBD1 as a possible D gene (6 bases). V lost 6 bases, J lost 3 bases, and 18 bases lay in between. The germline CDR1 and CDR2 sequences are SNHLY and FYNNEI. This CDR3 is 15 amino acids long. CDR3 region: CASRHPGHDRYEQYF. The DNA for the CDR3 is TGTGCCAGCAGGCACCCGGGACACGACCGCTACGAGCAGTACTTC.

V is TRBV2 and J is TRBJ1-5; tentative D call: TRBD1 (6 bases). The length of the CDR3 is 13 residues. The V gene lost 8 bases and the J gene lost 3 bases, with 11 bases spanning the gap. The V gene's germline CDR1 is SNHLY and CDR2 FYNNEI. CDR3 sequence: CASEGGANQPQHF. For the CDR3, the DNA is TGTGCCAGCGAGGGGGGGGCCAATCAGCCCCAGCATTTT.